This TCR beta chain stems from a study of regulatory T cells in long-lasting Graves disease. There are 15 residues in the CDR3. CDR1 is SGDLS and CDR2 is YYNGEE in the germline V gene. Trimming cost V 0 bases and J 1 base, with 8 bases left between them. This clonotype showed up just a few times. As yet, its antigen is unknown. Time point here: newly diagnosed GD, antithyroid drugs for less than 3 months. PBMC-derived RNA was used for the TCR library. Study results and limitations: Persistent patients had more shared public clonotypes (approximately 2,700) than new patients (roughly 970).

Building the TCR beta libraries relied on iRepertoire HTBI primers, and CDR3 regions underwent Arm-PCR. As processed by the authors: Sequenced samples collectively carried under 75 TRBV and some 15 TRBJ segments. TCRdb passed the multiplex PCR reads through MiXCR, listing each CDR3 protein once. TCRdb, rather than the study authors, made the V and J calls. The data show roughly 410,000 distinct CDR3 sequences, over 12% seen once. In addition, the sample was reused for a study of T cells in Graves' hyperthyroidism and ophthalmopathy. That work contributes: Among the patients, aged 18 to 65, hyperthyroidism was newly diagnosed and had lasted under 2 months. A patient was excluded if there was uncontrolled infection, other autoimmune disease, pregnancy or lactation.

Sequenced material: peripheral blood mononuclear cells (PBMCs), taken at new diagnosis, from a patient treated with antithyroid drugs. This TCR was sampled from a woman between 35 and 50 years old with Graves disease. The chain uses TRBV9 and TRBJ2-4, with unresolved D. In DNA form, the CDR3 reads TGTGCCAGCAGCGTAGCTACCAGGGCCAAAAACATTCAGTACTTC. It yields the protein CASSVATRAKNIQYF. Combining the CDR3 with reference TRBV9 and TRBJ2-4 gives the whole variable domain DSGVTQTPKHLITATGQRVTLRCSPRSGDLSVYWYQQSLDQGLQFLIQYYNGEERAKGNILERFSAQQFPDLHSELNLSSLELGDSALYFCASSVATRAKNIQYFGAGTRLSVL.